Listed below are T cell receptor beta chains from one sample, sequenced in a study of T cell changes during pregnancy in multiple sclerosis. This table comes from immunoSEQ multiplex PCR, and its TCRdb copy is limited to in-frame clones, with some not included. The repertoire holds approximately 89,000 clones, 90% to 95% seen once, with around 0.84% in the top ten. The source material was peripheral blood, sampled in the third trimester of pregnancy. These receptor sequences come from a female donor with multiple sclerosis, enrolled in a pregnancy study. The conserved cysteine and the conserved F or W are not part of the CDR3 here. D genes are given only for firm matches.

D: TRBD1
V: TRBV6-1
J: TRBJ2-1
CDR3: ASSEDRVLNEQF

D: TRBD1
V: TRBV6-5
J: TRBJ2-3
CDR3: ASRQGGADTQY

D: TRBD1
V: TRBV6-5
J: TRBJ1-2
CDR3: ASSSSGQGYGYT

D: NA
V: TRBV7-6
J: TRBJ2-7
CDR3: ASSITGDSSYEQY

D: TRBD2
V: TRBV13
J: TRBJ2-2
CDR3: ASSPGTSGRAGELF

D: TRBD2
V: TRBV4-1
J: TRBJ2-1
CDR3: ASSQVTSGPYNEQF

D: TRBD2
V: TRBV13
J: TRBJ2-5
CDR3: ASSPRLAGETQY

D: TRBD2
V: TRBV11-2
J: TRBJ2-3
CDR3: ASSLERLAESTDTQY

D: NA
V: TRBV19
J: TRBJ2-7
CDR3: ASSTYRGRDEQY

D: NA
V: TRBV10-2
J: TRBJ2-2
CDR3: ASSQILALGTGELF

D: NA
V: TRBV28
J: TRBJ1-1
CDR3: ASSLRPRGPEAF

D: TRBD1
V: TRBV13
J: TRBJ1-1
CDR3: ASSRDRLFEAF

D: NA
V: TRBV6-5
J: TRBJ1-3
CDR3: ASSYSWRGSGNTIY

D: TRBD1
V: TRBV28
J: TRBJ2-2
CDR3: ASLRDSAGELF

D: NA
V: TRBV29-1
J: TRBJ2-6
CDR3: SVATVNSGANVLT

D: TRBD2
V: TRBV14
J: TRBJ2-7
CDR3: ASSQGLAGRSSYEQY

D: NA
V: TRBV6-1
J: TRBJ1-2
CDR3: ASSEGGEGG